This T cell receptor (beta chain) originates from a study of cytomegalovirus exposure and HLA in healthy donors. PCR primers comprised 60 Vbeta and 13 Jbeta primers. Profiling relied on immunoSEQ multiplex PCR, and the TCRdb table lists in-frame clones only, not all of them. The repertoire has approximately 190,000 clones, about four fifths of them found once; the top ten carry about 1.5%. On this clone: Its specificity is not known.

Study findings and constraints: Roughly uniform depth of sequencing across donors was assumed in presence/absence analyses. The study listed some 160 cytomegalovirus-associated TCR beta chains. A later look showed TCR association rates differing by HLA locus, highest for DRB1 and lowest for HLA-C.

Trimming took off 2 bases at V and 5 bases at J, with 10 bases between the two ends. Germline V gene lookup returns CDR1 KGHSH and CDR2 LQKENI. This CDR3 spans 13 amino acids. The V call is TRBV18, the J call TRBJ2-7; possible D gene TRBD1, 6 bases. Material: PBMCs. The sequence came from a woman between 18 and 30 years old in good health and CMV-seronegative. The CDR3 bases are TGTGCCAGCTCACCAAACAGGGCCGACGAGCAGTACGTC. Its translation: CASSPNRADEQYV.